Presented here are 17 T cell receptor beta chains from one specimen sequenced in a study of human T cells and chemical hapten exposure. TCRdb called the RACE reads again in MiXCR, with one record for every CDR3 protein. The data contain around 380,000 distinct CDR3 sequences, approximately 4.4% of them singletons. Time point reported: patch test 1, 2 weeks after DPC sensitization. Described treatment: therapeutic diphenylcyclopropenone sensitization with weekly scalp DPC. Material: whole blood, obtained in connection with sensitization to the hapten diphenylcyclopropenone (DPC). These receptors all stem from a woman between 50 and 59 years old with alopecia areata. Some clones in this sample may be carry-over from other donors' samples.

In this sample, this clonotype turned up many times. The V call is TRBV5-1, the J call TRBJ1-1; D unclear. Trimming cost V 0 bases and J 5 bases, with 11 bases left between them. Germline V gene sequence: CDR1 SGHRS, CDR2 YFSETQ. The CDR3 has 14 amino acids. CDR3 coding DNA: TGCGCCAGCAGCTTGGTTCTGGGCGGGACTGAAGCTTTCTTT. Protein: CASSLVLGGTEAFF. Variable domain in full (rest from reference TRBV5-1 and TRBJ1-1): KAGVTQTPRYLIKTRGQQVTLSCSPISGHRSVSWYQQTPGQGLQFLFEYFSETQRNKGNFPGRFSGRQFSNSRSEMNVSTLELGDSALYLCASSLVLGGTEAFFGQGTRLTVV.

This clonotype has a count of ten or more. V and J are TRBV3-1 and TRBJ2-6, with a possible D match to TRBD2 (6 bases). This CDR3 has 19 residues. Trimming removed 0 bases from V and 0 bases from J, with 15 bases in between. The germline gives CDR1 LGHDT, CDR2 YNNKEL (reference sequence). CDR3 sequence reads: CASSQDLRGTFSGANVLTF. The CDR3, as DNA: TGTGCCAGCAGCCAAGATCTCCGGGGGACCTTCTCTGGGGCCAACGTCCTGACTTTC.

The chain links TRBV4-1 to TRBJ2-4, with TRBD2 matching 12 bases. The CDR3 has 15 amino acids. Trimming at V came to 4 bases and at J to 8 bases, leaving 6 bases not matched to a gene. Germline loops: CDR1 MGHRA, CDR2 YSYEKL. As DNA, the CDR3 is TGCGCCAGCAGCCTTGCTAGCGGGGGGGCTGACATTCAGTACTTC. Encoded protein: CASSLASGGADIQYF.

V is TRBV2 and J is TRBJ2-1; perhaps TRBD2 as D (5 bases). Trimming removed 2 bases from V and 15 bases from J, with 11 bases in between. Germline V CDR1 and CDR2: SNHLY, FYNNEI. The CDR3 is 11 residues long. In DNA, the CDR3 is TGTGCCAGCAGTGAACCGGGGAAATGGTTCTTC. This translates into CASSEPGKWFF. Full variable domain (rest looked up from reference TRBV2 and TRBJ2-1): EPEVTQTPSHQVTQMGQEVILRCVPISNHLYFYWYRQILGQKVEFLVSFYNNEISEKSEIFDDQFSVERPDGSNFTLKIRSTKLEDSAMYFCASSEPGKWFFGPGTRLTVL.

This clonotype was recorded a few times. This CDR3 reads CASSPPRGPQETQYF. The CDR3 DNA follows: TGTGCCAGCAGCCCCCCCCGAGGGCCCCAAGAGACCCAGTACTTC. V usage is TRBV9 and J usage is TRBJ2-5, with a possible D match to TRBD2 (5 bases). The CDR3 totals 15 residues. V was trimmed by 4 bases and J by 1 base, leaving 14 bases between them. Germline V gene data show CDR1 as SGDLS and CDR2 as YYNGEE.

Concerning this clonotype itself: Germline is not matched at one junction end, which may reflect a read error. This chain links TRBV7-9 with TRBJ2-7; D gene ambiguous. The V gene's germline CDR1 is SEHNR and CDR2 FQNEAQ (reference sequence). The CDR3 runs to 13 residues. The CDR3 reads CASSLVQTYERYF. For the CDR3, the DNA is TGTGCCAGCAGCTTAGTCCAGACCTACGAGCGGTACTTC.

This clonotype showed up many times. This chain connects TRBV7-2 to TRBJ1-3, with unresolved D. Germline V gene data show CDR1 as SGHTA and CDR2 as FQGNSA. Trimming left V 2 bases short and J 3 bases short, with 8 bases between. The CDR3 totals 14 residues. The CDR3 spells CASSLILSGNTIYF. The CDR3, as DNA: TGTGCCAGCAGCTTAATTCTCAGTGGAAACACCATATATTTT.

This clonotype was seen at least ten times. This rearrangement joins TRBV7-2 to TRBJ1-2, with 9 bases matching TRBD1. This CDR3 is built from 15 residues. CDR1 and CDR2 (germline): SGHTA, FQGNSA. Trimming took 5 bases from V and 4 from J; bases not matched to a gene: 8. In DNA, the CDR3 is TGTGCCAGCAGCATTGCCACAGGGGGCCTCTATGGCTACACCTTC. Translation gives CASSIATGGLYGYTF.

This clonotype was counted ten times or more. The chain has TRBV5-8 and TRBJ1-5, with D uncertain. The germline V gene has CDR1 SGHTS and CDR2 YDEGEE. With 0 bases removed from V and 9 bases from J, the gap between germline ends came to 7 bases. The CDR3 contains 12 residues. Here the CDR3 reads CASSLGFRPQHF. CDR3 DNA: TGTGCCAGCAGCTTGGGGTTCAGGCCCCAGCATTTT. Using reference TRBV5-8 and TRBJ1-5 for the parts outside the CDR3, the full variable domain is EAGVTQSPTHLIKTRGQQATLRCSPISGHTSVYWYQQALGLGLQFLLWYDEGEERNRGNFPPRFSGRQFPNYSSELNVNALELEDSALYLCASSLGFRPQHFGDGTRLSIL.

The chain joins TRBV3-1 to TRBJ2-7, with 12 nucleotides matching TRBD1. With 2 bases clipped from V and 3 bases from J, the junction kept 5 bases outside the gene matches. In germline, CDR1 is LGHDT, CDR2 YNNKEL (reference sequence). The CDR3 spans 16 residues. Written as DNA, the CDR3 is TGTGCCAGCAGCCAAAGGGGGACAGGGGGCAACTACGAGCAGTACTTC. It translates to CASSQRGTGGNYEQYF.

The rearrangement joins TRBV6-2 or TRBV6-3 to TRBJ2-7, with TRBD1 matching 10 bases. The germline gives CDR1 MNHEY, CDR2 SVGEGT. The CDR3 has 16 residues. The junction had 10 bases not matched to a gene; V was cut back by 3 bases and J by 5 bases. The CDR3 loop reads CASSYSGTGAFDEQYF. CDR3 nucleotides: TGTGCCAGCAGTTATTCCGGGACAGGGGCCTTCGACGAGCAGTACTTC.

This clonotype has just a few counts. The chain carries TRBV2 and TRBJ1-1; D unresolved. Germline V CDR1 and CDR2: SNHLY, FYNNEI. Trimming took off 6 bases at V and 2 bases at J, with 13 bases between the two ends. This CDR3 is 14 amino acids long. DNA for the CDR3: TGTGCCAGCAGCGGCCGGGCCCGAAACACTGAAGCTTTCTTT. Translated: CASSGRARNTEAFF.

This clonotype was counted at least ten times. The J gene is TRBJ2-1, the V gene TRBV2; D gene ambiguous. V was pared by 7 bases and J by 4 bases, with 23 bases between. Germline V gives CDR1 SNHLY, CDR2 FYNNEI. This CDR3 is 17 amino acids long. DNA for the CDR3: TGTGCCAGCACCCCACTGTCCAAGAACTTCGATTACAATGAGCAGTTCTTC. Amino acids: CASTPLSKNFDYNEQFF. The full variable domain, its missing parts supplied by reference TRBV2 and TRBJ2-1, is EPEVTQTPSHQVTQMGQEVILRCVPISNHLYFYWYRQILGQKVEFLVSFYNNEISEKSEIFDDQFSVERPDGSNFTLKIRSTKLEDSAMYFCASTPLSKNFDYNEQFFGPGTRLTVL.

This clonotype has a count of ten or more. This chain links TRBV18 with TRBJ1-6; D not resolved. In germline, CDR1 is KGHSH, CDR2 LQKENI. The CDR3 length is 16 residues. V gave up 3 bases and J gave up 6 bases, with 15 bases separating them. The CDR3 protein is CASSPLRERANSPLHF. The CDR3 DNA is TGTGCCAGCTCACCCCTCCGGGAGAGGGCTAATTCACCCCTCCACTTT.

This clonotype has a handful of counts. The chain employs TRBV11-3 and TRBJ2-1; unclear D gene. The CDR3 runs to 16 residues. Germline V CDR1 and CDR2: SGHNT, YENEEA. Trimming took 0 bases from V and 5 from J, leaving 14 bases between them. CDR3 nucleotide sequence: TGTGCCAGCAGCTTAGAAACGGTACAGATTCACAATGAGCAGTTCTTC. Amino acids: CASSLETVQIHNEQFF.

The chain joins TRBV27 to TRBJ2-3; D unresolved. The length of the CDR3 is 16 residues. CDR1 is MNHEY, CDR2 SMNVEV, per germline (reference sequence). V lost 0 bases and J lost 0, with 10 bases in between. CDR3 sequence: CASSLSGFPSTDTQYF. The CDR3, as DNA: TGTGCCAGCAGTTTATCGGGGTTTCCTAGCACAGATACGCAGTATTTT.

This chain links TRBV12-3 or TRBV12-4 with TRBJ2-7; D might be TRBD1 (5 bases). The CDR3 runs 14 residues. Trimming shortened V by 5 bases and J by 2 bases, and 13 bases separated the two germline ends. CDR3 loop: CASSPQGSTYEQYF. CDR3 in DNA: TGTGCCAGCAGTCCTCAGGGCAGCACCTACGAGCAGTACTTC.